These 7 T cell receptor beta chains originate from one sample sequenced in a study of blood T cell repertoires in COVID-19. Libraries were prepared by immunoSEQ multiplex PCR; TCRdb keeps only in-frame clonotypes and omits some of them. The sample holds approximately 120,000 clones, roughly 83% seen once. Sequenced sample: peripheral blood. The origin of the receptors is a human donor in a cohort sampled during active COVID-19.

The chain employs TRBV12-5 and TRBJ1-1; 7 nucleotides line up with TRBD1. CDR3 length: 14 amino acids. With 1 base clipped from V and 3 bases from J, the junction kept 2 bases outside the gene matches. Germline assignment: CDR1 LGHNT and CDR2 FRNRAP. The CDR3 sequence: CASGLAGGHTEAFF. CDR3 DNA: TGTGCTAGTGGTTTGGCAGGGGGACACACTGAAGCTTTCTTT.

The CDR3 loop reads CASRAGRDEQYF. In nucleotides, the CDR3 is TGTGCCAGCAGAGCGGGACGGGACGAGCAGTACTTC. This rearrangement joins TRBV7-2 to TRBJ2-7; 7 bases align to TRBD2. The germline gives CDR1 SGHTA, CDR2 FQGNSA. CDR3 length: 12 residues. Trimming at V came to 6 bases and at J to 5 bases, leaving 4 bases not matched to a gene.

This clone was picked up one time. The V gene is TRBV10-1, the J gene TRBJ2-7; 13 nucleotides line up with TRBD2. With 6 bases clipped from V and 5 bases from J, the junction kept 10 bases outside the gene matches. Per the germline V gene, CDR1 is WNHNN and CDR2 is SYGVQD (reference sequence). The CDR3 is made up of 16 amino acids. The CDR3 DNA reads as TGCGCCAGCAGCGCGCAGCTTGGACTAGCGGGAGACGAGCAGTACTTC. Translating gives CASSAQLGLAGDEQYF.

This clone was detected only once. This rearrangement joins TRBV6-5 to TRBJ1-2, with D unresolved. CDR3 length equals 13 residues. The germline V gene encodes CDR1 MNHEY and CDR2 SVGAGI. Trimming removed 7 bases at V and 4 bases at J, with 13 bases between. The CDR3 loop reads CASTQAHGYGYTF. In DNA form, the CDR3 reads TGTGCCAGCACCCAGGCTCACGGCTATGGCTACACCTTC.

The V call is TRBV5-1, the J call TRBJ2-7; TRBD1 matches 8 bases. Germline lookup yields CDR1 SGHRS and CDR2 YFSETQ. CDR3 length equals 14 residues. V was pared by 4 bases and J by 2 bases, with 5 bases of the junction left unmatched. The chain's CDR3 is CASSNGQGAYEQYF. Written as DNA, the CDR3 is TGCGCCAGCAGCAATGGACAGGGTGCCTACGAGCAGTACTTC.

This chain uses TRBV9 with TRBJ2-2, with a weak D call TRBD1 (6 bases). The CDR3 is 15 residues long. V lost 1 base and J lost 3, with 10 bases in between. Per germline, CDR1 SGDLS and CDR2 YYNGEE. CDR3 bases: TGTGCCAGCAGCGTAACAGGGTTCCACACCGGGGAGCTGTTTTTT. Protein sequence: CASSVTGFHTGELFF.

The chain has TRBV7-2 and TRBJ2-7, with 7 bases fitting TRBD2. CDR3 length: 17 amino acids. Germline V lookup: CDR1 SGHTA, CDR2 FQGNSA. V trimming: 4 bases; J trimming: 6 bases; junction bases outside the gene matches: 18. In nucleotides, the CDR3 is TGTGCCAGCAGCTCACGCCCGACCGTGCCCAGCGGGACCGAGCAGTACTTC. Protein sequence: CASSSRPTVPSGTEQYF.